This T cell receptor beta chain was identified in a study of CD8+CD57+ T cells in acquired aplastic anemia. Study-wide context: Sorting CD4+ and CD8+ cells gave DNA averaging around 3 ug. Findings and caveats of the study: Between the patient and control groups, CD8+ Simpson's diversity did not differ significantly.

Genomic DNA served as template for TCR beta VDJ and CDR3 profiling. One entry per CDR3 protein, called by TCRdb with MiXCR from the reads. In the table there are some 150,000 distinct CDR3 sequences, 40% to 50% of which are singletons. Sequencing was done on patients that had shown CD8+CD57+ cell expansion by flow cytometry. There are many counts of this clonotype. Its antigen remains unidentified. The sequence derives from a human donor with aplastic anemia. Sequenced input: sorted CD4+, CD8+, or CD8+CD57+ T cells (not recorded which) from PBMCs.

CDR3 bases: TGTGCCAGCAGCGTAGCTTTTGGCGGAGCGGCGGGAGCCTACGAGCAGTACTTC. Protein product: CASSVAFGGAAGAYEQYF. The genes are TRBV9 and TRBJ2-7, with 7 bases identical to TRBD2. The CDR3 spans 18 residues. With V trimmed by 0 bases and J by 2 bases, 14 bases remained unmatched. Germline CDR1 reads SGDLS; CDR2 reads YYNGEE.